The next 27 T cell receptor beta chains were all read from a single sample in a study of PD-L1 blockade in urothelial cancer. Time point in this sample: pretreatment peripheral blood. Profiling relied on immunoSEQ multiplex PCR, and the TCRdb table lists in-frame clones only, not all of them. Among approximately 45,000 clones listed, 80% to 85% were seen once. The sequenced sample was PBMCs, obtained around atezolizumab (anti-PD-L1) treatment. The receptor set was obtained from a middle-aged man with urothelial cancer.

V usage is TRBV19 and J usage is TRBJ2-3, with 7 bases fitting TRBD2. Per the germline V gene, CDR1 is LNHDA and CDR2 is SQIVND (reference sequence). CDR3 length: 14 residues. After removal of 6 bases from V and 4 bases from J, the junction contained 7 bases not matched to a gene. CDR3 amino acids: CASRRAGEADTQYF. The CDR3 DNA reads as TGTGCCAGTAGACGGGCGGGGGAAGCAGATACGCAGTATTTT.

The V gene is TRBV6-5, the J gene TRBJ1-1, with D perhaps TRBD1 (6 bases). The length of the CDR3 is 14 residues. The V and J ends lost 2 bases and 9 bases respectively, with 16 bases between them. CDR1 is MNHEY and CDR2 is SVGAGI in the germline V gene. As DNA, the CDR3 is TGTGCCAGCAGTTACGACGCTCGGACAGCCCAAGCTTTCTTT. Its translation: CASSYDARTAQAFF.

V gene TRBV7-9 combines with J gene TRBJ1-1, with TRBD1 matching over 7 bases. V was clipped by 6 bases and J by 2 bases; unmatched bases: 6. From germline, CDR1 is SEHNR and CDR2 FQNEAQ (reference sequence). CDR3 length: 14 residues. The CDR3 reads CASRVRQGNTEAFF. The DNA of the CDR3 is TGTGCCAGCAGGGTTAGACAGGGAAACACTGAAGCTTTCTTT.

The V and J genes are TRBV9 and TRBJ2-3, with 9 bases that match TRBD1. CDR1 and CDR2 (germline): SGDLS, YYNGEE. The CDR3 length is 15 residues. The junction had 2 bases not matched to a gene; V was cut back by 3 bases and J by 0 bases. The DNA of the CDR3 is TGTGCCAGCAGCGAGACAGGGGGGAGCACAGATACGCAGTATTTT. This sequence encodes CASSETGGSTDTQYF.

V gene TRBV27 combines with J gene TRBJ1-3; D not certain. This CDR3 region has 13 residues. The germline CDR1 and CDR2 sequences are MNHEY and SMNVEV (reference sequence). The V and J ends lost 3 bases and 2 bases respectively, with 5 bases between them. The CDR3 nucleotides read TGTGCCAGCAGTTTTGGGCCTGGAAACACCATATATTTT. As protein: CASSFGPGNTIYF.

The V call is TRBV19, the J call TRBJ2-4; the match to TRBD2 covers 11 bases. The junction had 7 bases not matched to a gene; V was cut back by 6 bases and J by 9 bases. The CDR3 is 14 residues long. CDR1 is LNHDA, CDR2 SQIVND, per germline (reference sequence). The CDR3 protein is CASSTSGSLGIQYF. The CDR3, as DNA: TGTGCCAGTAGCACTAGCGGGAGTTTGGGCATTCAGTACTTC.

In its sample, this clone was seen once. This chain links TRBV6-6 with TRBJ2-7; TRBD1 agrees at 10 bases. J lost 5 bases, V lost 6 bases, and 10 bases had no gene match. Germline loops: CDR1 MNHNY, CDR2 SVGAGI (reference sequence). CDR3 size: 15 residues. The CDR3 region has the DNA TGTGCCAGCAGCCGTCCGGGACAGGGGACCCACGAGCAGTACTTC. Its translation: CASSRPGQGTHEQYF.

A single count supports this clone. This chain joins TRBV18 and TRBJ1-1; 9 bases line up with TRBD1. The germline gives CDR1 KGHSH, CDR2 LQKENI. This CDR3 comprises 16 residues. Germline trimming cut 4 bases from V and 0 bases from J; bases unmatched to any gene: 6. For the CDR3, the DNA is TGTGCCAGCTCACTACAGGGGGCGGGGATGAACACTGAAGCTTTCTTT. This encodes CASSLQGAGMNTEAFF.

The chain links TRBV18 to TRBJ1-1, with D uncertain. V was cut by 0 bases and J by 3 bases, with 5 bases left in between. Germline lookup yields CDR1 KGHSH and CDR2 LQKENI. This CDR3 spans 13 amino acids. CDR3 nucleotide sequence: TGTGCCAGCTCACCACCCGAGGACACTGAAGCTTTCTTT. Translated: CASSPPEDTEAFF.

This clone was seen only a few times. Here the CDR3 reads CSVSQTSGGETQYF. CDR3 bases: TGCAGCGTAAGCCAGACTAGCGGGGGAGAGACCCAGTACTTC. The chain employs TRBV29-1 and TRBJ2-5; 12 nucleotides line up with TRBD2. The CDR3 has 14 amino acids. The V gene end was trimmed by 6 bases and the J gene end by 4 bases; junction bases not matched to a gene: 6. Per the germline V gene, CDR1 is SQVTM and CDR2 is ANQGSEA.

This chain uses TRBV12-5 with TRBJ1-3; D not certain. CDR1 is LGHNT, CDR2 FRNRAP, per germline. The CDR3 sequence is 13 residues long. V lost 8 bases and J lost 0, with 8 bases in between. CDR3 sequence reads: CASCTSSGNTIYF. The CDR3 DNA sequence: TGTGCTAGTTGTACAAGCTCTGGAAACACCATATATTTT.

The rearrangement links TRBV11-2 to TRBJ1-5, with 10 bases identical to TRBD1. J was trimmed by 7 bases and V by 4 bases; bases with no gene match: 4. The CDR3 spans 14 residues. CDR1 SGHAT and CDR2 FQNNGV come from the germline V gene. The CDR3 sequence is CASSSDRGHQPQHF. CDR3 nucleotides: TGTGCCAGCAGCTCAGACAGGGGGCACCAGCCCCAGCATTTT.

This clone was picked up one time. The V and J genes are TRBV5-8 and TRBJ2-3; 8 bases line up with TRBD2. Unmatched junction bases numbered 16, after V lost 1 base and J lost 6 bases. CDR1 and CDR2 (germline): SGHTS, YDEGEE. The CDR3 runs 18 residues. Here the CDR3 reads CASSLPNIGLAKPDTQYF. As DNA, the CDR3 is TGTGCCAGCAGCTTGCCCAACATAGGACTAGCCAAGCCGGATACGCAGTATTTT.

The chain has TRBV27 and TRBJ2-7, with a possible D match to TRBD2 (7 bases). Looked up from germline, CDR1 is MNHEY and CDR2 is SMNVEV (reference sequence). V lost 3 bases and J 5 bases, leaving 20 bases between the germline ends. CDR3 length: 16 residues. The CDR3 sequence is CASSFRGFGGGHEQYV. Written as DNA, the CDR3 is TGTGCCAGCAGTTTCCGGGGTTTTGGGGGGGGGCACGAGCAGTACGTC.

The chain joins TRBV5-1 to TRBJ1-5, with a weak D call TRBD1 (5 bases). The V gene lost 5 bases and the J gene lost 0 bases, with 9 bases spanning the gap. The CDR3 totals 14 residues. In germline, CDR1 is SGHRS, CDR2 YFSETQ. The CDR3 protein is CASRPDSSNQPQHF. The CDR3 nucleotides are TGCGCCAGCAGGCCAGACAGTAGCAATCAGCCCCAGCATTTT.

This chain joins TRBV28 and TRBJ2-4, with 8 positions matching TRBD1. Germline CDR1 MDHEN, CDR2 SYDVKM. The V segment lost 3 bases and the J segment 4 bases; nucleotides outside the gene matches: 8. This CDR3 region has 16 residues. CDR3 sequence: CASSLKQGASKNIQYF. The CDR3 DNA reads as TGTGCCAGCAGTTTGAAGCAGGGGGCTTCAAAAAACATTCAGTACTTC.

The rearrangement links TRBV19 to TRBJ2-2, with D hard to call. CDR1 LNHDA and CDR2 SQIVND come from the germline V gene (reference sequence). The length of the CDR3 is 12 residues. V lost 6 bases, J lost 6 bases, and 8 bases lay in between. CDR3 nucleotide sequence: TGTGCCAGTAGCTTCTTATCCGGGGAGCTGTTTTTT. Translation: CASSFLSGELFF.

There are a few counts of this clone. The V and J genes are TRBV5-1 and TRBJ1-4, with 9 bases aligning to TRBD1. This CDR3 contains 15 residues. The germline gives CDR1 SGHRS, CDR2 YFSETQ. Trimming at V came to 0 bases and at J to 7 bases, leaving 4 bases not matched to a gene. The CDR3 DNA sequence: TGCGCCAGCAGCTTGGAACCGGGACAGGGTGAAAAACTGTTTTTT. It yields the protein CASSLEPGQGEKLFF.

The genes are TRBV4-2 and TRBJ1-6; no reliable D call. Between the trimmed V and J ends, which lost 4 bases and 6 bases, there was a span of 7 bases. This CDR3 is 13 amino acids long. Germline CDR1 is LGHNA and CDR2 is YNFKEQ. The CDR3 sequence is CASSPPSNSPLHF. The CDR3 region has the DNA TGTGCCAGCAGCCCCCCTAGTAATTCACCCCTCCACTTT.

The CDR3 DNA reads TGTGCCAGCATCAAGTATTCGGGACTATCAGAGACCCAGTACTTC. Its protein is CASIKYSGLSETQYF. The chain carries TRBV7-9 and TRBJ2-5, with 7 nucleotides matching TRBD2. After removal of 7 bases from V and 4 bases from J, the junction contained 12 bases not matched to a gene. Germline loops: CDR1 SEHNR, CDR2 FQNEAQ (reference sequence). This CDR3 has 15 residues.

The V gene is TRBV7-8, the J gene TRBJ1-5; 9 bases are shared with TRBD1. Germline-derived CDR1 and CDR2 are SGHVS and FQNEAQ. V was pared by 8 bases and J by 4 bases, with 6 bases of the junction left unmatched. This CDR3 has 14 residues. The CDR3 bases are TGTGCCAGCTTGGGCGGGACAGGGAATCAGCCCCAGCATTTT. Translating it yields CASLGGTGNQPQHF.

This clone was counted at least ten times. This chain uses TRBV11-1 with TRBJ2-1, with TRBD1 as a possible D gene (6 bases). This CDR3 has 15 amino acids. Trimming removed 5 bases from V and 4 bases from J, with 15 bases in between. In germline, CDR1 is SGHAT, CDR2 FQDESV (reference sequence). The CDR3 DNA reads TGTGCCAGCAGCCCTACGCGGACAGTGTACAATGAGCAGTTCTTC. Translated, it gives CASSPTRTVYNEQFF.

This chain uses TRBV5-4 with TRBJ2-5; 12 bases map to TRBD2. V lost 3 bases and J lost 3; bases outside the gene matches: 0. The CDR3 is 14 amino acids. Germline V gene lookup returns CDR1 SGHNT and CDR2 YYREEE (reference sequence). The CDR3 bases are TGTGCCAGCAGCTCTAGCGGGGGGGAAGAGACCCAGTACTTC. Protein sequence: CASSSSGGEETQYF. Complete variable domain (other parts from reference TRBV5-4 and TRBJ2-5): ETGVTQSPTHLIKTRGQQVTLRCSSQSGHNTVSWYQQALGQGPQFIFQYYREEENGRGNFPPRFSGLQFPNYSSELNVNALELDDSALYLCASSSSGGEETQYFGPGTRLLVL.

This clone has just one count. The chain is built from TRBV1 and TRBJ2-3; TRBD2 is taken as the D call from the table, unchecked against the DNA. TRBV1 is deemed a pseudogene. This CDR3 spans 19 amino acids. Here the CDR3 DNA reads TGCACCAGTCTGCTCCGGACTAGCGGACCCGTCCTTGGCGCAGATACGCAGTATTTT. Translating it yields CTSLLRTSGPVLGADTQYF.

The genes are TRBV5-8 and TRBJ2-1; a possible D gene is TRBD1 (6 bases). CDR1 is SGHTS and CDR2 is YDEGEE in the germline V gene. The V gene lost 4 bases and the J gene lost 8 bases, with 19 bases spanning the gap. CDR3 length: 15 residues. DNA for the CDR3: TGTGCCAGCAGCCCTCATCGATCAGGGGTGCATGAGCAGTTCTTC. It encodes CASSPHRSGVHEQFF. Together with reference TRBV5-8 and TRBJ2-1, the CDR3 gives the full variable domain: EAGVTQSPTHLIKTRGQQATLRCSPISGHTSVYWYQQALGLGLQFLLWYDEGEERNRGNFPPRFSGRQFPNYSSELNVNALELEDSALYLCASSPHRSGVHEQFFGPGTRLTVL.

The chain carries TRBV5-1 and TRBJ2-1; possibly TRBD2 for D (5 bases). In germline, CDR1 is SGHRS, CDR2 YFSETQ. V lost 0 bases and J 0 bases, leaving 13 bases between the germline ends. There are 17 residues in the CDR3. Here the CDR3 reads CASSLEPPGSSYNEQFF. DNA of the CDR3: TGCGCCAGCAGCTTGGAGCCTCCGGGGAGCTCCTACAATGAGCAGTTCTTC. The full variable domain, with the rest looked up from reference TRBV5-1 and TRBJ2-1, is KAGVTQTPRYLIKTRGQQVTLSCSPISGHRSVSWYQQTPGQGLQFLFEYFSETQRNKGNFPGRFSGRQFSNSRSEMNVSTLELGDSALYLCASSLEPPGSSYNEQFFGPGTRLTVL.

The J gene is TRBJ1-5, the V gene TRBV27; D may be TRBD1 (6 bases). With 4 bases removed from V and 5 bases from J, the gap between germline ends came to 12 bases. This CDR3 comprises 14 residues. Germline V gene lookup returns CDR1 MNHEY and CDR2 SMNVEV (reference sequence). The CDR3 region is CASSWGGGHQPQHF. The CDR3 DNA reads TGTGCCAGCAGTTGGGGTGGGGGCCATCAGCCCCAGCATTTT.